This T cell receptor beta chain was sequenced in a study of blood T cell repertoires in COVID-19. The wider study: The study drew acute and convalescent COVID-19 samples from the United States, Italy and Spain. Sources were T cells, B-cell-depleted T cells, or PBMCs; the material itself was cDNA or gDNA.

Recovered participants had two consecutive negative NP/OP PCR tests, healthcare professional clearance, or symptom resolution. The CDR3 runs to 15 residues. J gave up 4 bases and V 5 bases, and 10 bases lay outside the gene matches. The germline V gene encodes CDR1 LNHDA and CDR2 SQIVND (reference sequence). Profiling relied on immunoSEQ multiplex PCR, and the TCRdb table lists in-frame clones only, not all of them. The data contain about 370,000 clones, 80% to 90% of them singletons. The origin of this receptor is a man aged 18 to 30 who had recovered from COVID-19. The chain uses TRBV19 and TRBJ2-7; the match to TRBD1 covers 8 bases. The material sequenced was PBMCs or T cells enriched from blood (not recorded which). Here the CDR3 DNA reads TGTGCCAGTAGTTTTCGTCCCGGGACAGGTTACGAGCAGTACTTC. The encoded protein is CASSFRPGTGYEQYF.